Each of the 30 T cell receptor beta chains below was sequenced from the same sample in a study of PD-L1 blockade in urothelial cancer. Stated time point: pretreatment peripheral blood. Sequencing used immunoSEQ multiplex PCR; TCRdb keeps in-frame clones, though not all of them. There are approximately 88,000 clones in the sample; roughly 84% occur only once, and roughly 2% lies in the top ten. The sequenced sample was PBMCs, obtained around atezolizumab (anti-PD-L1) treatment. These TCRs come from a man aged 55 to 70 with urothelial cancer.

The chain recombines TRBV28 with TRBJ2-7; TRBD1 matches 11 bases. Germline V gene data show CDR1 as MDHEN and CDR2 as SYDVKM. V shed 6 bases, J shed 3 bases, and the junction held 4 bases outside the gene matches. The CDR3 consists of 14 residues. The CDR3 coding sequence is TGTGCCAGCAGATGGACAGGGGGCGGCTACGAGCAGTACTTC. Encoded protein: CASRWTGGGYEQYF.

J is TRBJ1-1 and V is TRBV7-9; the match to TRBD1 covers 10 bases. V lost 2 bases and J lost 6; bases outside the gene matches: 9. Germline CDR1 is SEHNR and CDR2 is FQNEAQ (reference sequence). The CDR3 has 16 residues. CDR3 sequence reads: CASSLFPRQGAPEAFF. CDR3 DNA sequence: TGTGCCAGCAGCTTATTTCCCAGACAGGGGGCTCCTGAAGCTTTCTTT.

This chain joins TRBV5-1 and TRBJ2-7, with TRBD2 matching 11 bases. The CDR3 runs 14 residues. Germline CDR1 SGHRS, CDR2 YFSETQ. J was trimmed by 4 bases and V by 4 bases; bases with no gene match: 4. The CDR3 DNA is TGCGCCAGCAGCCTAGCGGGGGGACAGTACGAGCAGTACTTC. Amino acids: CASSLAGGQYEQYF. Filled out from reference TRBV5-1 and TRBJ2-7, the complete variable domain reads KAGVTQTPRYLIKTRGQQVTLSCSPISGHRSVSWYQQTPGQGLQFLFEYFSETQRNKGNFPGRFSGRQFSNSRSEMNVSTLELGDSALYLCASSLAGGQYEQYFGPGTRLTVT.

The rearrangement links TRBV2 to TRBJ1-1; 8 bases agree with TRBD1. The ends lost 4 bases at V and 6 bases at J; junction bases unmatched: 10. Germline CDR1 and CDR2: SNHLY and FYNNEI. The CDR3 has 15 amino acids. The CDR3: CASSATDRGGAEAFF. The CDR3 coding sequence is TGTGCCAGCAGTGCGACCGACAGGGGAGGTGCTGAAGCTTTCTTT.

The rearrangement links TRBV5-5 to TRBJ2-5; 10 bases are a match to TRBD1. Germline V lookup: CDR1 SGHKS, CDR2 YYEKEE (reference sequence). V shed 7 bases, J shed 2 bases, and the junction held 5 bases outside the gene matches. CDR3 length: 14 residues. The CDR3 nucleotides are TGTGCCAGCGGAGAGGGACAGGGGCAAGAGACCCAGTACTTC. Translated: CASGEGQGQETQYF.

V and J are TRBV7-8 and TRBJ1-1; no definite D call. V was clipped by 1 base and J by 4 bases, with 10 bases between them. This CDR3 is built from 14 residues. Per the germline V gene, CDR1 is SGHVS and CDR2 is FQNEAQ. CDR3 in amino acids: CASSLVRSGTEAFF. The CDR3 DNA is TGTGCCAGCAGCTTAGTCAGGTCCGGCACTGAAGCTTTCTTT.

The chain joins TRBV29-1 to TRBJ2-7; 7 positions agree with TRBD1. Germline lookup yields CDR1 SQVTM and CDR2 ANQGSEA. This CDR3 has 14 amino acids. V shed 5 bases and J 5 bases; nucleotides not matched to a gene: 12. The CDR3 DNA sequence: TGCAGCGTTTTTGGACAGGTAGATCACAACGAGCAGTACTTC. Its protein product is CSVFGQVDHNEQYF.

The chain joins TRBV2 to TRBJ2-5; TRBD2 matches at 9 bases. The CDR3 covers 13 residues. Germline values: CDR1 SNHLY, CDR2 FYNNEI. J was trimmed by 4 bases and V by 8 bases; bases with no gene match: 5. DNA for the CDR3: TGTGCCAGCGCGCGGGAGGGCCGAGAGACCCAGTACTTC. Translated: CASAREGRETQYF.

The chain employs TRBV28 and TRBJ2-5; 12 bases agree with TRBD2. This CDR3 is 15 amino acids long. V lost 3 bases, J lost 4 bases, and 3 bases stayed unmatched. Germline V CDR1 and CDR2: MDHEN, SYDVKM. The CDR3 DNA reads TGTGCCAGCAGTTTCCTAGCGGGAGGGTCAGAGACCCAGTACTTC. Residues: CASSFLAGGSETQYF.

CDR3 sequence reads: CASSSHRDRGRMNTEAFF. For the CDR3, the DNA is TGTGCCAGCAGTTCACACCGGGACAGGGGGCGTATGAACACTGAAGCTTTCTTT. The V call is TRBV27, the J call TRBJ1-1; 12 bases fit TRBD1. This CDR3 spans 18 amino acids. Losses at the gene ends were 4 bases for V and 0 bases for J; bases not matched to a gene: 9. Germline CDR1 and CDR2: MNHEY and SMNVEV (reference sequence).

DNA of the CDR3: TGCGCCAGCAGCCATCCGGGACAGGCCCACACTGAAGCTTTCTTT. Amino acid sequence: CASSHPGQAHTEAFF. The rearrangement links TRBV4-1 to TRBJ1-1; TRBD1 agrees at 8 bases. The V segment lost 3 bases and the J segment 3 bases; nucleotides outside the gene matches: 6. Germline loops: CDR1 MGHRA, CDR2 YSYEKL. This CDR3 comprises 15 residues.

This clone has only one observation. V gene TRBV4-2 combines with J gene TRBJ2-1; maybe TRBD2 (6 bases). Between the trimmed V and J ends, which lost 4 bases and 6 bases, there was a span of 10 bases. Germline V gene sequence: CDR1 LGHNA, CDR2 YNFKEQ. This CDR3 comprises 13 residues. CDR3 DNA: TGTGCCAGCAGCCGGACTAACCCCAATGAGCAGTTCTTC. Translated, it gives CASSRTNPNEQFF.

This clone was seen ten or more times. The chain joins TRBV2 to TRBJ1-5; 7 bases match TRBD1. The CDR3 spans 14 residues. Trimming cost V 5 bases and J 6 bases; bases outside gene matches: 7. Germline lookup yields CDR1 SNHLY and CDR2 FYNNEI. The CDR3: CASSQDRRSQPQHF. The CDR3 DNA reads TGTGCCAGCAGTCAGGACAGGCGCAGTCAGCCCCAGCATTTT. The complete variable domain, with remaining parts taken from reference TRBV2 and TRBJ1-5, reads EPEVTQTPSHQVTQMGQEVILRCVPISNHLYFYWYRQILGQKVEFLVSFYNNEISEKSEIFDDQFSVERPDGSNFTLKIRSTKLEDSAMYFCASSQDRRSQPQHFGDGTRLSIL.

This rearrangement joins TRBV6-1 to TRBJ1-5; no reliable D call. Trimming pared 10 bases from V and 2 bases from J, leaving 15 bases between. The CDR3 length is 14 residues. The germline V gene has CDR1 MNHNS and CDR2 SASEGT. Here the CDR3 reads CATEERFGNQPQHF. The CDR3 DNA follows: TGTGCCACCGAGGAAAGATTTGGCAATCAGCCCCAGCATTTT.

The gene calls are TRBV5-4 and TRBJ2-3; maybe TRBD2 (7 bases). Trimming left V 4 bases short and J 6 bases short, with 15 bases between. Germline V gene data show CDR1 as SGHNT and CDR2 as YYREEE (reference sequence). This CDR3 has 14 amino acids. CDR3 nucleotides: TGTGCCAGCAGCCAGTCGGGGGGCGGCGATACGCAGTATTTT. Translated: CASSQSGGGDTQYF.

The chain combines TRBV7-2 with TRBJ1-2; tentative D call: TRBD1 (5 bases). The ends were cut back, 1 base at V and 10 bases at J, with 16 bases in the middle. The CDR3 covers 14 residues. The germline gives CDR1 SGHTA, CDR2 FQGNSA. CDR3 in DNA: TGTGCCAGCAGCTTAGACGGGGGGGATAGGGACTACACCTTC. This gives the protein CASSLDGGDRDYTF. Together with reference TRBV7-2 and TRBJ1-2, the CDR3 gives the full variable domain: GAGVSQSPSNKVTEKGKDVELRCDPISGHTALYWYRQSLGQGLEFLIYFQGNSAPDKSGLPSDRFSAERTGGSVSTLTIQRTQQEDSAVYLCASSLDGGDRDYTFGSGTRLTVV.

The chain links TRBV18 to TRBJ2-7; no firm D call. The V and J ends lost 2 bases and 7 bases respectively, with 9 bases between them. The CDR3 is made up of 12 amino acids. Germline V gives CDR1 KGHSH, CDR2 LQKENI. The chain's CDR3 is CASSPGSEEQYF. The CDR3 nucleotides read TGTGCCAGCTCACCAGGGTCGGAGGAGCAGTACTTC.

The genes are TRBV9 and TRBJ2-1, with 8 bases fitting TRBD1. The CDR3 length is 15 residues. V trimming: 0 bases; J trimming: 2 bases; junction bases outside the gene matches: 1. In germline, CDR1 is SGDLS, CDR2 YYNGEE. The CDR3 DNA sequence: TGTGCCAGCAGCGTAGCAGGGGGCCCCTACAATGAGCAGTTCTTC. Residues: CASSVAGGPYNEQFF.

The chain has TRBV5-1 and TRBJ2-1; D call uncertain. Per the germline V gene, CDR1 is SGHRS and CDR2 is YFSETQ. This CDR3 comprises 13 residues. Deletions cut 1 base from V and 9 bases from J, with 11 bases between. CDR3 sequence reads: CASSLLTLSEQFF. In nucleotides, the CDR3 is TGCGCCAGCAGCTTGCTCACTTTATCTGAGCAGTTCTTC.

V gene TRBV29-1 combines with J gene TRBJ1-2; TRBD1 agrees at 9 bases. V shed 6 bases and J 6 bases; nucleotides not matched to a gene: 8. CDR1 is SQVTM, CDR2 ANQGSEA, per germline. The CDR3 has 13 residues. For the CDR3, the DNA is TGCAGCGTAGACAGGGGGATCGTAAATGGCTACACCTTC. Amino acids: CSVDRGIVNGYTF.

The rearrangement uses TRBV11-2 and TRBJ1-4, with TRBD1 matching 9 bases. V shed 5 bases, J shed 8 bases, and the junction held 6 bases outside the gene matches. This CDR3 spans 14 amino acids. Germline V gene sequence: CDR1 SGHAT, CDR2 FQNNGV. In DNA, the CDR3 is TGTGCCAGCAGCCCAGGGACAGGGTGGGAAAAACTGTTTTTT. The encoded protein is CASSPGTGWEKLFF.

The chain combines TRBV5-1 with TRBJ2-3; 10 positions agree with TRBD1. The germline CDR1 and CDR2 sequences are SGHRS and YFSETQ. V was clipped by 4 bases and J by 3 bases; unmatched bases: 5. CDR3 length: 15 residues. The CDR3 DNA is TGCGCCAGCAGCACTGGACAGGGGGGAACAGATACGCAGTATTTT. Protein product: CASSTGQGGTDTQYF. Full variable domain (outside the CDR3, taken from reference TRBV5-1 and TRBJ2-3): KAGVTQTPRYLIKTRGQQVTLSCSPISGHRSVSWYQQTPGQGLQFLFEYFSETQRNKGNFPGRFSGRQFSNSRSEMNVSTLELGDSALYLCASSTGQGGTDTQYFGPGTRLTVL.

The chain recombines TRBV29-1 with TRBJ2-3; 8 positions match TRBD1. The ends lost 5 bases at V and 3 bases at J; junction bases unmatched: 4. CDR3 length equals 13 residues. Germline assignment: CDR1 SQVTM and CDR2 ANQGSEA. The chain's CDR3 is CSVPTGVTDTQYF. Here the CDR3 DNA reads TGCAGCGTTCCGACAGGGGTGACAGATACGCAGTATTTT.

The rearrangement links TRBV4-1 to TRBJ1-2; no firm D call. V lost 1 base to trimming and J lost 6 bases, with 9 bases between them. There are 13 residues in the CDR3. Germline V gene sequence: CDR1 MGHRA, CDR2 YSYEKL. The CDR3 DNA sequence: TGCGCCAGCAGCCAAGCGAATACGGATGGCTACACCTTC. This gives the protein CASSQANTDGYTF.

This chain links TRBV6-4 with TRBJ2-6, with D possibly TRBD2 on 6 matching bases. Germline CDR1 is MRHNA and CDR2 is SNTAGT. The CDR3 is 16 amino acids. Trimming stripped 7 bases from V and 2 bases from J, with 15 bases between. CDR3 amino acids: CASIRGFGPGANVLTF. The CDR3 DNA follows: TGTGCCAGCATCCGGGGGTTTGGACCTGGGGCCAACGTCCTGACTTTC.

V gene TRBV6-6 combines with J gene TRBJ1-2, with 10 bases fitting TRBD1. V shed 4 bases, J shed 6 bases, and the junction held 2 bases outside the gene matches. There are 13 residues in the CDR3. Germline V gene sequence: CDR1 MNHNY, CDR2 SVGAGI (reference sequence). CDR3 sequence reads: CASSSGQGDGYTF. CDR3 in DNA: TGTGCCAGCAGTTCCGGACAGGGGGATGGCTACACCTTC.

V gene TRBV5-6 combines with J gene TRBJ2-4; 7 bases map to TRBD1. V lost 0 bases to trimming and J lost 7 bases; unmatched junction nucleotides: 4. In germline, CDR1 is SGHDT, CDR2 YYEEEE. This CDR3 contains 14 residues. The CDR3 loop reads CASSLEGTDNIQYF. CDR3 coding DNA: TGTGCCAGCAGCTTGGAAGGGACAGACAACATTCAGTACTTC.

DNA for the CDR3: TGCGCCAGCAGCTTGGGAGGACTAGCAAGGAATGAGCAGTTCTTC. Its protein is CASSLGGLARNEQFF. The V call is TRBV5-1, the J call TRBJ2-1; 8 positions agree with TRBD2. This CDR3 contains 15 residues. V trimming: 0 bases; J trimming: 7 bases; junction bases outside the gene matches: 6. Germline lookup yields CDR1 SGHRS and CDR2 YFSETQ.

The V call is TRBV5-6, the J call TRBJ2-7; weak D call: TRBD2 (5 bases). This CDR3 has 16 residues. Germline CDR1 reads SGHDT; CDR2 reads YYEEEE. With 4 bases removed from V and 3 bases from J, the gap between germline ends came to 20 bases. CDR3 in amino acids: CASSPEVQAGHYEQYF. DNA for the CDR3: TGTGCCAGCAGCCCTGAGGTGCAGGCGGGTCACTACGAGCAGTACTTC.

The gene calls are TRBV11-2 and TRBJ1-6; D is possibly TRBD1 (5 bases). The germline CDR1 and CDR2 sequences are SGHAT and FQNNGV. The CDR3 is 17 amino acids. The V and J ends lost 6 bases and 2 bases respectively, with 17 bases between them. The CDR3 DNA reads TGTGCCAGCAGGACCCGGGGGGAGCTGACCTATAATTCACCCCTCCACTTT. Translation gives CASRTRGELTYNSPLHF.